The sequence of this TCR beta chain was determined in a study of T cell changes during pregnancy in multiple sclerosis. Sequencing used immunoSEQ multiplex PCR; TCRdb keeps in-frame clones, though not all of them. The profile shows about 64,000 clones, over 95% of them singletons. The CDR3 loop spans 13 amino acids. V was clipped by 0 bases and J by 8 bases, with 11 bases between them. The germline gives CDR1 SGHRS, CDR2 YFSETQ. The specimen was CD8+ T cells from peripheral blood mononuclear cells, collected after pregnancy. The receptor was isolated from a female donor with multiple sclerosis, enrolled in a pregnancy study. This sequence joins TRBV5-1 and TRBJ1-1; D gene unclear. CDR3 bases: TGCGCCAGCAGCTTGGCCGCGGGAATCGAAGCTTTCTTT. This encodes CASSLAAGIEAFF.